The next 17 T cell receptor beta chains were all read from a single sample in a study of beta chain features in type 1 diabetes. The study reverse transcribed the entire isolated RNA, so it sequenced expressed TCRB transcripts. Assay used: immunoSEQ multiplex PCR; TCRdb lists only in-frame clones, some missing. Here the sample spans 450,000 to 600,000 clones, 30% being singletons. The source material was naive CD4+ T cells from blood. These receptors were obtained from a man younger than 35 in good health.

DNA for the CDR3: TGTGCCACCAGCAGAGCGGTCAGGGCCTCTAACGAGCAGTACTTC. As protein: CATSRAVRASNEQYF. The chain couples TRBV15 to TRBJ2-7, with D perhaps matching TRBD1 (5 bases). The CDR3 sequence is 15 residues long. Between the trimmed V and J ends, which lost 1 base and 5 bases, there was a span of 15 bases. The germline gives CDR1 LNHNV, CDR2 YYDKDF (reference sequence). The whole variable domain, filled in from reference TRBV15 and TRBJ2-7, reads DAMVIQNPRYQVTQFGKPVTLSCSQTLNHNVMYWYQQKSSQAPKLLFHYYDKDFNNEADTPDNFQSRRPNTSFCFLDIRSPGLGDTAMYLCATSRAVRASNEQYFGPGTRLTVT.

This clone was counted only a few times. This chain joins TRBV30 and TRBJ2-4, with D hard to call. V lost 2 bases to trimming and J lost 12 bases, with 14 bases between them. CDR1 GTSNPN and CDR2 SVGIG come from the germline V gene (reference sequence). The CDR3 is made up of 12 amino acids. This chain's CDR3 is CAWSSKEINQYF. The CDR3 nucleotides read TGTGCCTGGAGTTCAAAGGAGATTAATCAGTACTTC.

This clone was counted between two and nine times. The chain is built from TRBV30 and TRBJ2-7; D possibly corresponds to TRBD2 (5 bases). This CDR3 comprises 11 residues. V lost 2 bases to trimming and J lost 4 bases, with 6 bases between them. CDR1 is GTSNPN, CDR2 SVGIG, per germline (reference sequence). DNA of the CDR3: TGTGCCTGGAGTTTAGCGTACGAGCAGTACTTC. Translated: CAWSLAYEQYF.

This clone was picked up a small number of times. In DNA form, the CDR3 reads TGCGCCAGCAGAATGGGCTCGTTAGACAATGAGCAGTTCTTC. Protein: CASRMGSLDNEQFF. V usage is TRBV5-1 and J usage is TRBJ2-1; no clear D. Per the germline V gene, CDR1 is SGHRS and CDR2 is YFSETQ. The germline V and J ends were trimmed by 5 bases and 5 bases, with 14 bases remaining between them. This CDR3 comprises 14 residues.

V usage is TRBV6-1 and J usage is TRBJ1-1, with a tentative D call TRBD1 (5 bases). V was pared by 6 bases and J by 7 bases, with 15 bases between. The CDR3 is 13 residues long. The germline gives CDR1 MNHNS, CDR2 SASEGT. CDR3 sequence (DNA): TGTGCCAGCAGCCCGACAGTCACGGGTGAAGCTTTCTTT. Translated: CASSPTVTGEAFF.

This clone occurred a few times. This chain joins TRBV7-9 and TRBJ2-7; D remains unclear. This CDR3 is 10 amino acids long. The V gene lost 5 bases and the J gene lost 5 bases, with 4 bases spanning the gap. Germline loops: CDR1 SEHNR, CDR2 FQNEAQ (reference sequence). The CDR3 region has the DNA TGTGCCAGCAGCCGCAACGAGCAGTACTTC. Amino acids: CASSRNEQYF.

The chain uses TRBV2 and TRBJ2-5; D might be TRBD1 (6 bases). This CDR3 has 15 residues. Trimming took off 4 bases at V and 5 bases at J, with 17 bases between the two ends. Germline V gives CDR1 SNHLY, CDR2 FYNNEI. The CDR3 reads CASSAHRVPLETQYF. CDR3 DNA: TGTGCCAGCAGTGCTCACAGGGTCCCGTTGGAGACCCAGTACTTC.

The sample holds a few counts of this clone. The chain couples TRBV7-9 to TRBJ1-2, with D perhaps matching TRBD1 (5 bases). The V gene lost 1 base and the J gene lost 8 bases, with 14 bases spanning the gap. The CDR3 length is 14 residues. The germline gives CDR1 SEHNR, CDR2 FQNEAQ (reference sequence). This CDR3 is CASSLGTSGRGYTF. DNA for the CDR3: TGTGCCAGCAGCTTAGGCACATCAGGGCGAGGCTACACCTTC.

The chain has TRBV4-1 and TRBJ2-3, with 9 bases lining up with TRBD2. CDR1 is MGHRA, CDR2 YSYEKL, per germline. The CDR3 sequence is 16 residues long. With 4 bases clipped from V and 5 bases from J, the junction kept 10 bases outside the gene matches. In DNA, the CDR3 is TGCGCCAGCAGCCCCCTCGGGCTAGCGGGAAGAGATACGCAGTATTTT. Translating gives CASSPLGLAGRDTQYF.

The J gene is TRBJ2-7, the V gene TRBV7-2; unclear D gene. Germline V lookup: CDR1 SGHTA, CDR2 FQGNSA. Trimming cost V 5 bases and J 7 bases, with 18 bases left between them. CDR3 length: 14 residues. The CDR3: CASSPDAALGEQYF. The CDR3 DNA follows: TGTGCCAGCAGCCCGGACGCAGCTCTCGGAGAGCAGTACTTC.

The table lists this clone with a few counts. CDR3 loop: CASRVGEQFF. The CDR3 bases are TGTGCCAGCAGGGTAGGTGAGCAGTTCTTC. The chain uses TRBV2 and TRBJ2-1, with unresolved D. V was shortened by 6 bases and J by 9 bases, with 6 bases between the two germline ends. CDR1 is SNHLY and CDR2 is FYNNEI in the germline V gene. This CDR3 has 10 residues. Full variable domain (remainder filled in from reference TRBV2 and TRBJ2-1): EPEVTQTPSHQVTQMGQEVILRCVPISNHLYFYWYRQILGQKVEFLVSFYNNEISEKSEIFDDQFSVERPDGSNFTLKIRSTKLEDSAMYFCASRVGEQFFGPGTRLTVL.

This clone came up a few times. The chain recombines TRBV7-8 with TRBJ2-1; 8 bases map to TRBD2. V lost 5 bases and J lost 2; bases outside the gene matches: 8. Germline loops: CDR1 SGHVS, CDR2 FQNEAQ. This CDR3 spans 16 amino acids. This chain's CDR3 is CASSPGLARTYNEQFF. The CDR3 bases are TGTGCCAGCAGCCCAGGACTAGCTCGAACCTACAATGAGCAGTTCTTC.

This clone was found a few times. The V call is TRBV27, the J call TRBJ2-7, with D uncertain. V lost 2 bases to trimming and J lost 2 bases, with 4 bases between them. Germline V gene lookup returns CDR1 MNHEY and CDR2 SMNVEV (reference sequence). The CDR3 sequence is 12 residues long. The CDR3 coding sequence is TGTGCCAGCAGTTTACTTACCTACGAGCAGTACTTC. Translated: CASSLLTYEQYF.

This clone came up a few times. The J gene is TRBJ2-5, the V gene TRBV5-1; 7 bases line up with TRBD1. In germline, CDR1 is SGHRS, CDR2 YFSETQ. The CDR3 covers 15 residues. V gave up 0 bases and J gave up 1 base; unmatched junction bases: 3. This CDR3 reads CASSLEGQSQETQYF. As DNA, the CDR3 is TGCGCCAGCAGCTTGGAGGGACAGAGCCAAGAGACCCAGTACTTC. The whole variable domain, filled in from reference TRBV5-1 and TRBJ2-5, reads KAGVTQTPRYLIKTRGQQVTLSCSPISGHRSVSWYQQTPGQGLQFLFEYFSETQRNKGNFPGRFSGRQFSNSRSEMNVSTLELGDSALYLCASSLEGQSQETQYFGPGTRLLVL.

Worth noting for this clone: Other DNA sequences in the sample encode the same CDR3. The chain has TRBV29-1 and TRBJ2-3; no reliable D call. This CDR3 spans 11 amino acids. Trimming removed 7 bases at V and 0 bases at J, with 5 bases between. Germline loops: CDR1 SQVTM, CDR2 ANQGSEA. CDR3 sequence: CSGRSTDTQYF. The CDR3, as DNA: TGCAGCGGCCGGAGCACAGATACGCAGTATTTT.

CDR3 coding DNA: TGCGCCAGCAGCCAAGCGCCGGGACAGGGGTATCAGCCCCAGCATTTT. This codes for CASSQAPGQGYQPQHF. The chain links TRBV4-1 to TRBJ1-5; 10 bases are a match to TRBD1. The V gene end was trimmed by 1 base and the J gene end by 5 bases; junction bases not matched to a gene: 5. CDR3 length: 16 amino acids. The germline gives CDR1 MGHRA, CDR2 YSYEKL.

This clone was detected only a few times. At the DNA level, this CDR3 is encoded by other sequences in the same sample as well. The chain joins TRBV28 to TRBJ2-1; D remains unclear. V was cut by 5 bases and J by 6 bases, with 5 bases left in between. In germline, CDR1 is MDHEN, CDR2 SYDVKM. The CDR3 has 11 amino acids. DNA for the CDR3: TGTGCCAGCAGTCTCCGCAATGAGCAGTTCTTC. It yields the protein CASSLRNEQFF.